This is a list of T cell receptor beta chains from one sample in a study of control samples from healthy donors and cancer patients. Assay: immunoSEQ multiplex PCR; the TCRdb copy retains only in-frame clones and omits some. In the table there are 150,000 or so clones, over 85% of which are singletons. The sample taken for sequencing was blood. These receptors all stem from a man younger than 35 in good health. Both conserved end residues are trimmed from each CDR3.

j_call	v_call	cdr3_aa
TRBJ2-2	TRBV6-5	ASRLGTANTGELF
TRBJ1-2	TRBV29-1	SVRQSGAYGYT
TRBJ1-4	TRBV30	AWLDRERGEKLF
TRBJ2-2	TRBV19	ASSRQKNTGELF
TRBJ2-5	TRBV4-2	ASSQVFSLKGASPGTQY
TRBJ1-1	TRBV7-9	ASDAEAF
TRBJ1-2	TRBV4-1	ASSPPGGRGYT
TRBJ1-2	TRBV2	ASSEAEDRGYT
TRBJ2-5	TRBV6-5	ASSRGLETQY
TRBJ1-5	TRBV28	ASLPAGTGGQPQH
TRBJ1-4	TRBV19	ASRTDSLRWDEKLF
TRBJ1-5	TRBV5-6	ASSSQGSPNQPQH
TRBJ2-3	TRBV5-1	ASSSLPDTDTQY
TRBJ2-2	TRBV30	AWREYFTGELF
TRBJ2-1	TRBV7-7	ASSLTGYNEQF
TRBJ1-2	TRBV28	ASSPQIRGSGYT
TRBJ2-2	TRBV3-1/TRBV3-2	ASSRRLYGTANTGELF
TRBJ2-3	TRBV13	ASSLGQGASDTQY
TRBJ1-5	TRBV6-4	ASGVQEPDQPQH
TRBJ1-3	TRBV10-3	AIRTDTGNTIY
TRBJ2-1	TRBV9	ASSPGVGGASNEQF
TRBJ1-2	TRBV12-3/TRBV12-4	ASSFSGYGYT
TRBJ1-6	TRBV4-3	ASSQETGGWNSPLH
TRBJ2-1	TRBV7-9	ASSFGTSGYNEQF
TRBJ2-5	TRBV24-1	ATSDSWGKGGETQY
TRBJ2-1	TRBV6-5	ASTPGRRSDLQF
TRBJ2-7	TRBV30	AWSSLTGLGYEQY
TRBJ1-3	TRBV5-1	ASSLAGAVTGNTIY
TRBJ1-3	TRBV9	ASSVAPRQGSGNTIY
TRBJ2-2	TRBV29-1	SVRETGELF
TRBJ1-1	TRBV7-2	ASSPYRQGTEAF
TRBJ2-3	TRBV15	ATRGSTDTQY
TRBJ1-5	TRBV4-1	ASSQVGSNQPQH
TRBJ1-4	TRBV4-2	ASSLMLQGGQKLF
TRBJ2-7	TRBV15	ATSSDSSYEQY
TRBJ1-4	TRBV13	ASSFTGLGSGVKEKLF
TRBJ2-5	TRBV5-1	ASSSQSRQETQY
TRBJ1-5	TRBV3-1/TRBV3-2	ASSQEVSRDGDQPQH
TRBJ1-6	TRBV7-2	ASSLDSAYNSPLH
TRBJ2-3	TRBV19	ASSTNQLAGGPDTQY
TRBJ2-6	TRBV7-9	ASSLAGQSSGANVLT
TRBJ2-3	TRBV6-5	ATDSGMFMPQY
TRBJ1-1	TRBV6-5	AIHRGWNTEAF
TRBJ2-7	TRBV5-1	ASSFGYEQY
TRBJ1-5	TRBV28	ASSLFPQPQH